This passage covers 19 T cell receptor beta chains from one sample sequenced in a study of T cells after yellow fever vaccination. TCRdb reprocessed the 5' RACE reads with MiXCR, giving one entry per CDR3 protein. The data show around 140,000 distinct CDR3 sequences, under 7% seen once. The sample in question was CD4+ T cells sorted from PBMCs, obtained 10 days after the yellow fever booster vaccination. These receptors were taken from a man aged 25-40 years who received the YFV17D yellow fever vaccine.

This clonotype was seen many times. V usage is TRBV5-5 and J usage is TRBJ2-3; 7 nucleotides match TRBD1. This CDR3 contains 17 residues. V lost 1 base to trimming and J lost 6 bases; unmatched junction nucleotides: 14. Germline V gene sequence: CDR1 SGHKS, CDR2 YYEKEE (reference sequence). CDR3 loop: CASSLYLGGTQRDTQYF. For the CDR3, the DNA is TGTGCCAGCAGCTTGTACCTAGGGGGCACACAGCGGGATACGCAGTATTTT.

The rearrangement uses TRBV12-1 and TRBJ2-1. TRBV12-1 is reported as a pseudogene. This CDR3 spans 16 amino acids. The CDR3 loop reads CARSFGLLCSYNEQFF. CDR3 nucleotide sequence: TGTGCCAGGAGCTTTGGTCTCCTCTGCTCCTACAATGAGCAGTTCTTC.

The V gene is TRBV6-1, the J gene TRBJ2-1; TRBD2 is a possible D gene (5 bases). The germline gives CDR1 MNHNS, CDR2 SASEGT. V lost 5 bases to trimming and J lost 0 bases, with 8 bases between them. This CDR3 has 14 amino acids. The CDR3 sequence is CASSRRDSYNEQFF. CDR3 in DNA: TGTGCCAGCAGTCGCCGGGACTCCTACAATGAGCAGTTCTTC.

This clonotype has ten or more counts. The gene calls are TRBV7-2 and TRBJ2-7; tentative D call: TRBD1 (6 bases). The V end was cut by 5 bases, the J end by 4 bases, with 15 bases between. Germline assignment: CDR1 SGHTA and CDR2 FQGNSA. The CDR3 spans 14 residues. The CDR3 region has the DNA TGTGCCAGCAGCCCCCAACAGGGTGTTTACGAGCAGTACTTC. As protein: CASSPQQGVYEQYF.

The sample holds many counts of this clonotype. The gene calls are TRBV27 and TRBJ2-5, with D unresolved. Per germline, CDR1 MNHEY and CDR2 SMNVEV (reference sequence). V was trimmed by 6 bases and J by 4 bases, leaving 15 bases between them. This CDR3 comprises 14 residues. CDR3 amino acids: CASSRGRPGETQYF. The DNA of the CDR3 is TGTGCCAGCAGCCGCGGACGCCCGGGAGAGACCCAGTACTTC.

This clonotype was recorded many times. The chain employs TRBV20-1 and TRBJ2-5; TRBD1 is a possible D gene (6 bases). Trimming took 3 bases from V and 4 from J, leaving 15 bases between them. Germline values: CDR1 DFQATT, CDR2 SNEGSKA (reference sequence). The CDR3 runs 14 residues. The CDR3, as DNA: TGCAGTGCTAGGTCACAGGGCCTGAGAGAGACCCAGTACTTC. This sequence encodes CSARSQGLRETQYF.

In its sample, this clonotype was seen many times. The CDR3 DNA sequence: TGTGCCAGCAGCTTCACCCATTTAGGACCCCTACGGGAGACCCAGTACTTC. Amino acid sequence: CASSFTHLGPLRETQYF. The chain links TRBV7-2 to TRBJ2-5; D is unclear. Germline V gives CDR1 SGHTA, CDR2 FQGNSA. V shed 3 bases and J shed 5 bases, with 22 bases lying between them. The CDR3 consists of 17 residues.

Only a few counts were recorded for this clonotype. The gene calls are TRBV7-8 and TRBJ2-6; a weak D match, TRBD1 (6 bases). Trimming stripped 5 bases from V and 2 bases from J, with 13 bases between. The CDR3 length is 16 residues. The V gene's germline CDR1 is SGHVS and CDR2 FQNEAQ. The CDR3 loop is CASSEQGWAGANVLTF. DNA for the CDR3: TGTGCCAGCAGCGAACAGGGCTGGGCTGGGGCCAACGTCCTGACTTTC.

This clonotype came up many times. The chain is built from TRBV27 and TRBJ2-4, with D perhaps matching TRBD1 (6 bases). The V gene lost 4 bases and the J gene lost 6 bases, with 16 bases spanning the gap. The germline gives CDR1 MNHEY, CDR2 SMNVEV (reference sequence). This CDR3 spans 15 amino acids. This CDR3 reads CASSSHRVSGNIQYF. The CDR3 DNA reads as TGTGCCAGCAGTTCACACAGGGTCTCGGGAAACATTCAGTACTTC.

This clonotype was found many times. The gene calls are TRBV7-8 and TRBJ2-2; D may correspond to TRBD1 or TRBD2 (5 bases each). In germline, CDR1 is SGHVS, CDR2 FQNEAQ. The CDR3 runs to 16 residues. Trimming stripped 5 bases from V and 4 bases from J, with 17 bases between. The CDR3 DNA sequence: TGTGCCAGCAGCCAGGGACGGAGGTTGAGCACCGGGGAGCTGTTTTTT. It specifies CASSQGRRLSTGELFF.

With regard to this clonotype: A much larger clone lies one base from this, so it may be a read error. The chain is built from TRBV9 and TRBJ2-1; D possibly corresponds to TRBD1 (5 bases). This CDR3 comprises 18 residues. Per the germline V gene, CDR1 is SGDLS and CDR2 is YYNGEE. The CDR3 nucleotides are TGTGCCAGCAGCGTAGTGGGCAGGGAAAACCCCCCCTACAATAAGCAGTTCTTC. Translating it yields CASSVVGRENPPYNKQFF.

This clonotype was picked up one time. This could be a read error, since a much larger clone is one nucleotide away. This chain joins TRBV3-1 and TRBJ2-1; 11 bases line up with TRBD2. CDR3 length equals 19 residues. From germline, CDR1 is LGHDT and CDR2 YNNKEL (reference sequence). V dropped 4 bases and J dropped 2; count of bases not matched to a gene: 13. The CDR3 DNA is TGTGCCAGCAGCCCCCTGGGGCTAGCGGGGGGAGCCCCCTACAATGAGCAGTTCTTC. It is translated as CASSPLGLAGGAPYNEQFF.

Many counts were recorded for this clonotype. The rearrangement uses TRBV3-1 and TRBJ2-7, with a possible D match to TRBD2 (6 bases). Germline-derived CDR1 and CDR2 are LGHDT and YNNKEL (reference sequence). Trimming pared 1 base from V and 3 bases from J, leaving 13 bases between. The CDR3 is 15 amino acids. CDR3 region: CASSQGVGGNYEQYF. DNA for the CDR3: TGTGCCAGCAGCCAAGGAGTCGGCGGGAACTACGAGCAGTACTTC.

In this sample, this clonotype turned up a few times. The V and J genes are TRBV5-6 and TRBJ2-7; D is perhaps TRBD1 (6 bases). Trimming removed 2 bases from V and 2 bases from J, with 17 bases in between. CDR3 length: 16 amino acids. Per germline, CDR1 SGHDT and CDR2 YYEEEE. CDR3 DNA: TGTGCCAGCAGCTTTCAGGGGCCCCGGGTCGCCTACGAGCAGTACTTC. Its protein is CASSFQGPRVAYEQYF.

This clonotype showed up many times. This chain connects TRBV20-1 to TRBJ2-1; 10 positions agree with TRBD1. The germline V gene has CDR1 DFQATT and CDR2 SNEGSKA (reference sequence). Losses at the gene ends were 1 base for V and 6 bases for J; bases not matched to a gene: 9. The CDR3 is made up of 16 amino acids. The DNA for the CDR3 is TGCAGTGCTAGAGTACGGTTGGGACAGGGGTTCAATGAGCAGTTCTTC. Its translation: CSARVRLGQGFNEQFF.

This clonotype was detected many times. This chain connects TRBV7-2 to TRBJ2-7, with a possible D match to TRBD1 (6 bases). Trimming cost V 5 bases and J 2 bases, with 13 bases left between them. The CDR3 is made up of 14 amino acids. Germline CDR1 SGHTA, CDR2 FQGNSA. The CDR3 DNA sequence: TGTGCCAGCAGCCGCCGGGCAGGGGCCTACGAGCAGTACTTC. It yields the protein CASSRRAGAYEQYF.

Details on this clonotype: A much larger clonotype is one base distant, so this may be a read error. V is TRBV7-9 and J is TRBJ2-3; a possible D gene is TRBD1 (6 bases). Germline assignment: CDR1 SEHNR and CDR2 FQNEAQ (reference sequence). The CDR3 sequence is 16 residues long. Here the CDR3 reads CVSSSLTGASTDTQYF. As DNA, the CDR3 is TGTGTCAGCAGCAGCTTGACAGGCGCTAGCACAGATACGCAGTATTTT.

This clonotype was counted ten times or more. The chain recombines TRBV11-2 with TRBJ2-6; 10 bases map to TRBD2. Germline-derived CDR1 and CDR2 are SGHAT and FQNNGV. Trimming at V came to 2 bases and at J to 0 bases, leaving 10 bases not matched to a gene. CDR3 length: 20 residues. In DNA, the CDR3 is TGTGCCAGCAGCTTATATGCTAGCGGGAGTTTCACCTCTGGGGCCAACGTCCTGACTTTC. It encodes CASSLYASGSFTSGANVLTF.

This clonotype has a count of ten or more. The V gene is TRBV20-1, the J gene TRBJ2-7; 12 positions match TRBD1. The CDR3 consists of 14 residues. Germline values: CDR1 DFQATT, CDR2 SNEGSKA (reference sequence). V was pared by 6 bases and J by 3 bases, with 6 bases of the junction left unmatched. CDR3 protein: CSAEGQGAVYEQYF. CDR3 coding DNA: TGCAGTGCCGAGGGACAGGGGGCGGTCTACGAGCAGTACTTC.